The 13 T cell receptor beta chains in this list originate from one sample, sequenced in a study of blood T cell repertoires in COVID-19. Produced via immunoSEQ multiplex PCR; TCRdb's table is partial and in-frame only. The sample lists about 57,000 clones; 80% to 90% were seen once. Sequences were obtained from PBMCs or T cells enriched from blood (not recorded which). The receptors stem from a woman in her 40s with acute COVID-19.

The chain carries TRBV7-9 and TRBJ2-1, with D hard to call. Trimming cost V 1 base and J 3 bases, with 10 bases left between them. Germline CDR1 is SEHNR and CDR2 is FQNEAQ (reference sequence). This CDR3 contains 15 residues. The CDR3 nucleotides are TGTGCCAGCAGCTTAGTAGGAGTCAGCTACAATGAGCAGTTCTTC. Translated, it gives CASSLVGVSYNEQFF.

Only one count was recorded for this clone. The chain joins TRBV2 to TRBJ1-5; D gene ambiguous. CDR1 and CDR2 from the germline V gene are SNHLY and FYNNEI. The CDR3 runs to 15 residues. Trimming removed 4 bases from V and 0 bases from J, with 10 bases in between. The CDR3 nucleotides are TGTGCCAGCAGTGTTCGGCGGTATAGCAATCAGCCCCAGCATTTT. Encoded protein: CASSVRRYSNQPQHF.

In DNA, the CDR3 is TGTGCCAGCAGTTTAAGGACAGCTGCCCGGACTGAAGCTTTCTTT. Encoded protein: CASSLRTAARTEAFF. The chain joins TRBV27 to TRBJ1-1; tentative D call: TRBD1 (6 bases). Trimming removed 2 bases at V and 5 bases at J, with 15 bases between. This CDR3 spans 15 amino acids. Germline V gene data show CDR1 as MNHEY and CDR2 as SMNVEV (reference sequence).

V and J are TRBV27 and TRBJ2-1; 12 nucleotides match TRBD2. With V trimmed by 5 bases and J by 5 bases, 1 base remained unmatched. Per germline, CDR1 MNHEY and CDR2 SMNVEV (reference sequence). This CDR3 region has 14 residues. CDR3 protein: CASSRLAGDNEQFF. Here the CDR3 DNA reads TGTGCCAGCAGTCGACTAGCGGGGGACAATGAGCAGTTCTTC.

V usage is TRBV27 and J usage is TRBJ2-1; D uncertain. In germline, CDR1 is MNHEY, CDR2 SMNVEV (reference sequence). Trimming removed 4 bases from V and 7 bases from J, with 17 bases in between. This CDR3 comprises 15 residues. CDR3 nucleotide sequence: TGTGCCAGCAGTTCGTATAATGGAGAGGCTAATGAGCAGTTCTTC. Translated: CASSSYNGEANEQFF.

V usage is TRBV18 and J usage is TRBJ1-1; possible D gene TRBD1, 5 bases. CDR1 and CDR2 (germline): KGHSH, LQKENI. V was shortened by 5 bases and J by 4 bases, with 23 bases between the two germline ends. This CDR3 region has 17 residues. CDR3 region: CASSNNPGLSSGTEAFF. As DNA, the CDR3 is TGTGCCAGCTCAAATAACCCGGGACTTTCTTCCGGCACTGAAGCTTTCTTT.

The CDR3 nucleotides are TGTGCCAGCAGCTTAGTCGGGGCTAGCGACTACAATGAGCAGTTCTTC. Amino acids: CASSLVGASDYNEQFF. The rearrangement joins TRBV11-2 to TRBJ2-1, with D possibly being TRBD2 (6 bases). The CDR3 is 16 amino acids. V was shortened by 1 base and J by 3 bases, with 13 bases between the two germline ends. The germline V gene encodes CDR1 SGHAT and CDR2 FQNNGV.

The V and J genes are TRBV28 and TRBJ2-1, with D possibly TRBD2 on 6 matching bases. V gave up 4 bases and J gave up 14 bases, with 18 bases separating them. In germline, CDR1 is MDHEN, CDR2 SYDVKM. The CDR3 runs to 13 residues. The CDR3 nucleotides are TGTGCCAGCAGTTCCCCCGGTGGGACTTTGGAGTTCTTC. Protein sequence: CASSSPGGTLEFF.

The chain has TRBV28 and TRBJ1-2, with D unclear. The CDR3 consists of 13 residues. The V and J ends lost 7 bases and 5 bases respectively, with 14 bases between them. CDR1 is MDHEN, CDR2 SYDVKM, per germline. The CDR3: CASTDLGGYGYTF. The CDR3 nucleotides are TGTGCCAGCACTGACTTGGGCGGGTATGGCTACACCTTC.

The chain links TRBV2 to TRBJ2-7; 12 positions match TRBD2. The J segment lost 4 bases and the V segment lost 5 bases, leaving 3 bases of the junction unmatched. CDR1 is SNHLY, CDR2 FYNNEI, per germline. The CDR3 is made up of 14 amino acids. CDR3 sequence (DNA): TGTGCCAGCAGTCCCGGGACTAGCGGGTACGAGCAGTACGTC. As protein: CASSPGTSGYEQYV.

The V gene is TRBV5-1, the J gene TRBJ2-1; 7 bases align to TRBD2. Trimming at V came to 5 bases and at J to 5 bases, leaving 13 bases not matched to a gene. The CDR3 has 16 residues. Germline V lookup: CDR1 SGHRS, CDR2 YFSETQ. The CDR3 coding sequence is TGCGCCAGCAGTTCAAGGACTAGTCTTTCGAACAATGAGCAGTTCTTC. Translating gives CASSSRTSLSNNEQFF.

V usage is TRBV28 and J usage is TRBJ1-1; a weak D match, TRBD1 (5 bases). Trimming stripped 6 bases from V and 4 bases from J, with 18 bases between. The CDR3 runs to 15 residues. The germline gives CDR1 MDHEN, CDR2 SYDVKM. The CDR3 coding sequence is TGTGCCAGCAGCTTAGGGCAATGGGGGGTCACTGAAGCTTTCTTT. This encodes CASSLGQWGVTEAFF.

The gene calls are TRBV19 and TRBJ1-2; TRBD1 matches 7 bases. The germline CDR1 and CDR2 sequences are LNHDA and SQIVND (reference sequence). V was clipped by 7 bases and J by 4 bases; unmatched bases: 6. The CDR3 is 13 amino acids. The CDR3 protein is CASTITGVYGYTF. The CDR3 DNA is TGTGCCAGTACCATCACAGGGGTCTATGGCTACACCTTC.